The present T cell receptor (beta chain) was sequenced within a study of shared clonotypes between healthy human individuals. About the study: There were three CD4 naive, three CD4 memory, two CD8 naive and one CD8 memory plates per donor.

Deep-level running was used for the assay. The table came from immunoSEQ multiplex PCR; TCRdb's copy has only in-frame clones and leaves some out. The sample includes about 2 million clones, about 95% of them seen just once. Germline assignment: CDR1 GTSNPN and CDR2 SVGIG (reference sequence). V dropped 4 bases and J dropped 0 bases, with 18 bases sitting between them. The CDR3 is 16 residues long. CD45RO-negative cells were positively selected for CCR7, leaving out terminally differentiated effector memory CD45RA+ cells. Each donor was a Caucasian adult residing in Nashville, Tennessee. The sequenced sample was naive CD8+ T cells sorted from blood. The rearrangement uses TRBV30 and TRBJ1-1; TRBD1 might be the D (5 bases). This clonotype was sampled from a man younger than 30 in good health. CDR3 DNA sequence: TGTGCCTGGAACCTGGGGGAGGGGAAGATGAACACTGAAGCTTTCTTT. The encoded protein is CAWNLGEGKMNTEAFF.